A selection of T cell receptor beta chains follows, all from one sample in a study of blood T cell repertoires in COVID-19. TCRdb keeps only in-frame clones here, not all; method: immunoSEQ multiplex PCR. The sample has some 400,000 clones, roughly 92% seen once. Sequencing was carried out using PBMCs or T cells enriched from blood (not recorded which). Receptors were obtained from a woman aged 40 to 50 who had been exposed to COVID-19. The conserved cysteine and the conserved F or W are not part of the CDR3 here. Fields, in order: V gene, J gene, D gene, CDR3 protein. D genes are given only for firm matches.

V gene: TRBV27; J gene: TRBJ1-2; D gene: NA; CDR3 protein: ASSPTPQGSGGYT
V gene: TRBV19; J gene: TRBJ1-2; D gene: NA; CDR3 protein: ASSMRQEDGYT
V gene: TRBV13; J gene: TRBJ2-1; D gene: NA; CDR3 protein: ASSSWTRDEQF
V gene: TRBV18; J gene: TRBJ1-5; D gene: TRBD1; CDR3 protein: ASSPAGGYQPQH
V gene: TRBV19; J gene: TRBJ2-7; D gene: NA; CDR3 protein: ASGLPGVYEQY
V gene: TRBV5-1; J gene: TRBJ2-1; D gene: TRBD2; CDR3 protein: ASSLFVLTSAYNEQF
V gene: TRBV5-5; J gene: TRBJ1-1; D gene: NA; CDR3 protein: ASSLADTEAF
V gene: TRBV10-3; J gene: TRBJ1-1; D gene: TRBD1; CDR3 protein: AIAGQGNTEAF
V gene: TRBV7-3; J gene: TRBJ2-3; D gene: NA; CDR3 protein: ASSLTWDFSTDTQY
V gene: TRBV13; J gene: TRBJ2-3; D gene: TRBD1; CDR3 protein: ASSFGTGNTDTQY
V gene: TRBV5-1; J gene: TRBJ2-7; D gene: NA; CDR3 protein: ASSIDSSYEQY
V gene: TRBV3-1/TRBV3-2; J gene: TRBJ1-2; D gene: NA; CDR3 protein: ASSHYYGYT
V gene: TRBV27; J gene: TRBJ1-1; D gene: TRBD1; CDR3 protein: ATKDRAGTEAF
V gene: TRBV5-1; J gene: TRBJ2-3; D gene: NA; CDR3 protein: ASSPKSGDSTDTQY
V gene: TRBV19; J gene: TRBJ2-6; D gene: TRBD2; CDR3 protein: ASSIVGWGGRPLPGANVLT
V gene: TRBV25-1; J gene: TRBJ1-2; D gene: TRBD1; CDR3 protein: ASSAGGAYGYT
V gene: TRBV19; J gene: TRBJ1-4; D gene: TRBD1; CDR3 protein: ASSFRDRGLINEKLF
V gene: TRBV15; J gene: TRBJ2-5; D gene: NA; CDR3 protein: ATSREIRETQY
V gene: TRBV2; J gene: TRBJ2-2; D gene: NA; CDR3 protein: ASNGNGELF
V gene: TRBV2; J gene: TRBJ1-1; D gene: NA; CDR3 protein: ASSPRGVNTEAF
V gene: TRBV3-1/TRBV3-2; J gene: TRBJ1-4; D gene: NA; CDR3 protein: ASSQDHGTNEKLF
V gene: TRBV5-1; J gene: TRBJ2-1; D gene: TRBD1; CDR3 protein: ASSSPGQYSQNEQF
V gene: TRBV12-1; J gene: TRBJ1-5; D gene: NA; CDR3 protein: ASRGSGGNQPQH
V gene: TRBV9; J gene: TRBJ1-1; D gene: TRBD1; CDR3 protein: ASSDTGASSPAF
V gene: TRBV2; J gene: TRBJ1-2; D gene: NA; CDR3 protein: ASSGPEGRYGYT
V gene: TRBV19; J gene: TRBJ1-2; D gene: TRBD1; CDR3 protein: ASSNRGQGVYGYT